Listed here are 11 T cell receptor beta chains from one sample, sequenced in a study of T cell responses to AZD1222 COVID-19 vaccine (TCRdb year 2021). The sample's time point label, decoded: about 28 days (+/-7) after the second vaccine dose. The library was obtained by the immunoSEQ multiplex PCR assay. The source is immuneACCESS, and TCRdb retained only in-frame sequences with V and J called. Part of the clones is not carried over; for the studies checked, unresolved V genes explain less than half of this, and the remainder is unexplained. Present in this sample are about 77,000 clones, more than 85% of which were seen just once. The ten largest clones capture roughly 4.8% of the sample. Sequencing was performed on peripheral blood, taken 28 days after the second AZD1222 dose. Receptors originate from an adult who received the AZD1222 COVID-19 vaccine.

The chain uses TRBV14 and TRBJ2-2; tentatively, D is TRBD2 (5 bases). This CDR3 has 15 amino acids. In germline, CDR1 is SGHDN, CDR2 FVKESK. The ends were cut back, 2 bases at V and 3 bases at J, with 10 bases in the middle. CDR3 DNA: TGTGCCAGCAGCCAATTCCTAGCAGACACCGGGGAGCTGTTTTTT. Encoded protein: CASSQFLADTGELFF. The full variable domain, its missing parts supplied by reference TRBV14 and TRBJ2-2, is EAGVTQFPSHSVIEKGQTVTLRCDPISGHDNLYWYRRVMGKEIKFLLHFVKESKQDESGMPNNRFLAERTGGTYSTLKVQPAELEDSGVYFCASSQFLADTGELFFGEGSRLTVL.

The chain uses TRBV19 and TRBJ2-7; the D gene is possibly TRBD2 (6 bases). The CDR3 loop spans 15 amino acids. In germline, CDR1 is LNHDA, CDR2 SQIVND (reference sequence). V dropped 4 bases and J dropped 5 bases, with 18 bases sitting between them. The chain's CDR3 is CASSSRDSTRDEQYF. CDR3 DNA: TGTGCCAGTAGTAGCCGGGACTCTACACGGGACGAGCAGTACTTC.

The sample holds a few counts of this clone. The chain combines TRBV10-3 with TRBJ2-1, with a possible D match to TRBD2 (5 bases). The CDR3 has 16 amino acids. In germline, CDR1 is ENHRY, CDR2 SYGVKD. Trimming took 0 bases from V and 4 from J, leaving 13 bases between them. For the CDR3, the DNA is TGTGCCATCAGTGAGTCCGGTGCGGGCGGATACAATGAGCAGTTCTTC. It specifies CAISESGAGGYNEQFF.

The genes are TRBV20-1 and TRBJ1-2; 8 bases are a match to TRBD1. Trimming at V came to 3 bases and at J to 3 bases, leaving 6 bases not matched to a gene. CDR1 is DFQATT, CDR2 SNEGSKA, per germline (reference sequence). There are 14 residues in the CDR3. In DNA, the CDR3 is TGCAGTGCTAGTGGGGACAGGTTTGACTATGGCTACACCTTC. Its protein is CSASGDRFDYGYTF.

The chain combines TRBV5-5 with TRBJ2-7; D remains ambiguous. The CDR3 is 12 amino acids. From germline, CDR1 is SGHKS and CDR2 YYEKEE (reference sequence). V dropped 4 bases and J dropped 2 bases, with 7 bases sitting between them. In DNA form, the CDR3 reads TGTGCCAGCAGCATCCGTACCTACGAGCAGTACTTC. This encodes CASSIRTYEQYF.

The chain recombines TRBV5-1 with TRBJ1-5; maybe TRBD1 (5 bases). The CDR3 sequence is 15 residues long. The V gene lost 4 bases and the J gene lost 6 bases, with 17 bases spanning the gap. Germline CDR1 SGHRS, CDR2 YFSETQ. CDR3: CASSTDGGLGQPQHF. The DNA of the CDR3 is TGCGCCAGCAGCACCGATGGGGGACTAGGTCAGCCCCAGCATTTT. Full variable domain (outside the CDR3, taken from reference TRBV5-1 and TRBJ1-5): KAGVTQTPRYLIKTRGQQVTLSCSPISGHRSVSWYQQTPGQGLQFLFEYFSETQRNKGNFPGRFSGRQFSNSRSEMNVSTLELGDSALYLCASSTDGGLGQPQHFGDGTRLSIL.

This clone has a single count. The V gene is TRBV30, the J gene TRBJ1-2, with 8 nucleotides matching TRBD1. V gave up 3 bases and J gave up 6 bases; unmatched junction bases: 6. This CDR3 is 13 amino acids long. The germline CDR1 and CDR2 sequences are GTSNPN and SVGIG (reference sequence). The CDR3 is CAWRLDRVDGYTF. CDR3 nucleotide sequence: TGTGCCTGGAGACTGGACAGGGTGGATGGCTACACCTTC.

The CDR3 DNA sequence: TGTGCCAGCAGTTTTCGGGAGAACACTGAAGCTTTCTTT. Protein: CASSFRENTEAFF. The gene calls are TRBV12-3 or TRBV12-4 and TRBJ1-1; no clear D gene. Trimming removed 3 bases from V and 1 base from J, with 6 bases in between. The CDR3 consists of 13 residues.

The chain uses TRBV10-3 and TRBJ1-1; D is perhaps TRBD1 (5 bases). The V gene lost 0 bases and the J gene lost 8 bases, with 10 bases spanning the gap. This CDR3 has 13 residues. The germline V gene encodes CDR1 ENHRY and CDR2 SYGVKD. The CDR3 spells CAISESVTEEAFF. DNA of the CDR3: TGTGCCATCAGTGAGTCCGTGACAGAAGAAGCTTTCTTT.

V gene TRBV18 combines with J gene TRBJ1-5; TRBD1 is a possible D gene (6 bases). The length of the CDR3 is 15 residues. Germline V gives CDR1 KGHSH, CDR2 LQKENI. V was pared by 6 bases and J by 1 base, with 13 bases between. The CDR3 region has the DNA TGTGCCAGCTCCCGACAGGACGGGAGCAATCAGCCCCAGCATTTT. It is translated as CASSRQDGSNQPQHF.

V is TRBV19 and J is TRBJ2-3, with 11 bases fitting TRBD2. Trimming removed 8 bases from V and 3 bases from J; junction bases left unmatched: 4. Germline CDR1 is LNHDA and CDR2 is SQIVND (reference sequence). This CDR3 is 14 amino acids long. In DNA form, the CDR3 reads TGTGCCAGTGCCAGGACTAGCGGGACAGATACGCAGTATTTT. Translating it yields CASARTSGTDTQYF.